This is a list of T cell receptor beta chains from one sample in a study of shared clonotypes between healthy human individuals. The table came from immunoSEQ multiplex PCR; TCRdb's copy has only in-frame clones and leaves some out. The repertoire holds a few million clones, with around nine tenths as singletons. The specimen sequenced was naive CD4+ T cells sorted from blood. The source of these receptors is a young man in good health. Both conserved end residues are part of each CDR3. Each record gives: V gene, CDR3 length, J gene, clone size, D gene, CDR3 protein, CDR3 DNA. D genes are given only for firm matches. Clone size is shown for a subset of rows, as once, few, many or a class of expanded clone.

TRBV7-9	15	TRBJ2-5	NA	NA	CASSLERARGETQYF	TGTGCCAGCAGCTTAGAGAGGGCACGGGGTGAGACCCAGTACTTC
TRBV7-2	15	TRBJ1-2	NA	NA	CASSLVGGISSGYTF	TGTGCCAGCAGCTTAGTGGGCGGGATCAGTAGTGGCTACACCTTC
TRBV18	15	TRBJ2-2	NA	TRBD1	CASSPDRGWTGELFF	TGTGCCAGCTCACCCGACAGGGGATGGACCGGGGAGCTGTTTTTT
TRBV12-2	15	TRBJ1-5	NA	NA	CASPELTGGDQPQHF	TGTGCAAGTCCCGAACTAACAGGGGGGGATCAGCCCCAGCATTTT
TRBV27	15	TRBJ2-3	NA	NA	CASSLTLAGTDTQYF	TGTGCCAGCAGTTTGACCTTAGCTGGCACAGATACGCAGTATTTT
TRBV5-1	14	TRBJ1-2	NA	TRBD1	CASSPGQVFYGYTF	TGCGCCAGCAGCCCCGGACAGGTTTTCTATGGCTACACCTTC
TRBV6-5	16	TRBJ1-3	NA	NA	CASSFRKGSSGNTIYF	TGTGCCAGCAGTTTCCGAAAGGGTTCCTCTGGAAACACCATATATTTT
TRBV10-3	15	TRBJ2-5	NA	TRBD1	CAISVGTAGLGAQYF	TGTGCCATCAGTGTTGGGACAGCCGGTTTGGGGGCCCAGTACTTC
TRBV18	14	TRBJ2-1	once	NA	CASSPVGTYNEQFF	TGTGCCAGCTCACCTGTGGGGACCTACAATGAGCAGTTCTTC
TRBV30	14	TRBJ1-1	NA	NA	CAWRLRLLNTEAFF	TGTGCCTGGAGGCTTCGTCTCCTTAACACTGAAGCTTTCTTT
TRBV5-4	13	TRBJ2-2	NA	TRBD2	CASSRTSTGELFF	TGTGCCAGCAGCAGGACTAGCACCGGGGAGCTGTTTTTT
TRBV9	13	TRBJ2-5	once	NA	CASSVSQTETQYF	TGTGCCAGCAGCGTGTCCCAGACGGAGACCCAGTACTTC
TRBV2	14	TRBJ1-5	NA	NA	CASSAGRGNQPQHF	TGTGCCAGCAGTGCTGGCCGTGGCAATCAGCCCCAGCATTTT
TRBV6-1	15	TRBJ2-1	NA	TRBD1	CASILGQGASGEQFF	TGTGCCAGCATATTAGGACAGGGGGCCTCGGGTGAGCAGTTCTTC
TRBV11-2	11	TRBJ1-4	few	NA	CAIRASEKLFF	TGTGCCATCCGGGCCAGTGAAAAACTGTTTTTT
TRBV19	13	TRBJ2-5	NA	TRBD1	CASSGDREETQYF	TGTGCCAGTAGCGGGGACAGGGAAGAGACCCAGTACTTC
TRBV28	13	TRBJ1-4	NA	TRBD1	CASRMTGGEKLFF	TGTGCCAGCAGGATGACAGGGGGCGAAAAACTGTTTTTT
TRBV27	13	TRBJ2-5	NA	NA	CASSQQGPETQYF	TGTGCCAGCAGTCAACAGGGTCCAGAGACCCAGTACTTC
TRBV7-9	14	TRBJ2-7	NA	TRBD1	CASSGTTGGFEQYF	TGTGCCAGCAGCGGAACAACAGGGGGCTTCGAGCAGTACTTC
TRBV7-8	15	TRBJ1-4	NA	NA	CASSSAGGTNEKLFF	TGTGCCAGCAGCTCCGCGGGGGGCACTAATGAAAAACTGTTTTTT
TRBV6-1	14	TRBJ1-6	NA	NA	CASSPGASSSPLHF	TGTGCCAGCAGCCCCGGCGCCAGTTCTTCACCCCTCCACTTT
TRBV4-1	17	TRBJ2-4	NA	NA	CASSQGDSLLRGNIQYF	TGCGCCAGCAGCCAGGGAGACTCCCTCCTCAGGGGAAACATTCAGTACTTC
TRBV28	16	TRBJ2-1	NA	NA	CASSLSDSDRPNEQFF	TGTGCCAGCAGTTTATCTGACTCCGACAGACCTAATGAGCAGTTCTTC
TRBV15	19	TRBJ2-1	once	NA	CATSRGLGNGTRQKNEQFF	TGTGCCACCAGCAGAGGTCTTGGTAACGGGACGAGGCAAAAAAATGAGCAGTTCTTC
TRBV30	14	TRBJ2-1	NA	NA	CAWSVLRTINEQFF	TGTGCCTGGAGTGTACTCCGGACTATCAATGAGCAGTTCTTC
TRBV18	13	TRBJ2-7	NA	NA	CASSPGPSYEQYF	TGTGCCAGCTCACCAGGGCCGTCCTACGAGCAGTACTTC
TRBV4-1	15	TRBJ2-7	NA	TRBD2	CASSQILAASYEQYF	TGCGCCAGCAGCCAAATACTAGCGGCCTCCTATGAGCAGTACTTC
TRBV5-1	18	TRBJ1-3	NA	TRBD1	CASSRTGGGIKSGNTIYF	TGCGCCAGCAGCCGGACAGGCGGGGGGATAAAGAGTGGAAACACCATATATTTT
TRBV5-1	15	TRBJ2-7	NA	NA	CASSKNPGRNYEQYF	TGCGCCAGCAGCAAAAACCCTGGCCGGAACTACGAGCAGTACTTC
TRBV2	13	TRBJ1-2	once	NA	CASHREVGYGYTF	TGTGCCAGCCACAGGGAAGTCGGCTATGGCTACACCTTC
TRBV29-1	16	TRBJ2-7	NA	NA	CSVPLRVWERTTEQYF	TGCAGCGTTCCCCTTCGGGTGTGGGAACGGACTACCGAGCAGTACTTC
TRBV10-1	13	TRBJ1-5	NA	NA	CASSQGPNQPQHF	TGCGCCAGCAGCCAGGGGCCAAATCAGCCCCAGCATTTT
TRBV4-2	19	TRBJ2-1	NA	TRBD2	CASSQDIIQGGLAGNEQFF	TGTGCCAGCAGCCAAGACATTATCCAGGGAGGACTAGCGGGCAATGAGCAGTTCTTC
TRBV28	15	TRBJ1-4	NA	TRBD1	CASSSQGELNEKLFF	TGTGCCAGCAGTTCACAGGGGGAACTAAATGAAAAACTGTTTTTT
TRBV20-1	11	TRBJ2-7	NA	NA	CSVGSSYEQYF	TGCAGTGTAGGCAGCTCCTACGAGCAGTACTTC
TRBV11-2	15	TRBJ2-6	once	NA	CASSSLAAGANVLTF	TGTGCCAGCAGCTCCCTTGCAGCCGGGGCCAACGTCCTGACTTTC
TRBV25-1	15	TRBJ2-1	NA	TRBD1	CASMRVGQGAREQFF	TGTGCCAGCATGAGAGTAGGACAGGGGGCGCGGGAGCAGTTCTTC
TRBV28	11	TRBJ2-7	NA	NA	CASSLRYEQYF	TGTGCCAGCAGTTTAAGATACGAGCAGTACTTC
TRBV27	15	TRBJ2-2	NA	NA	CASSLFAANTGELFF	TGTGCCAGCAGTTTATTTGCAGCTAACACCGGGGAGCTGTTTTTT
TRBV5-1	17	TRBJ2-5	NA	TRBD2	CASSLSSSGGAKETQYF	TGCGCCAGCAGCTTGTCATCTAGCGGGGGGGCAAAAGAGACCCAGTACTTC
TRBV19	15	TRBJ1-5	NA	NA	CASSMGQISNQPQHF	TGTGCCAGTAGTATGGGGCAGATTAGCAATCAGCCCCAGCATTTT
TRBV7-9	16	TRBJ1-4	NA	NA	CASSPVDTSTNEKLFF	TGTGCCAGCAGCCCAGTAGACACCTCAACTAATGAAAAACTGTTTTTT
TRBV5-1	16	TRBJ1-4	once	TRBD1	CASSSGLTGENEKLFF	TGCGCCAGCAGCTCCGGACTGACAGGGGAAAATGAAAAACTGTTTTTT
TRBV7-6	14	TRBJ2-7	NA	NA	CASSPGGSYYEQYF	TGTGCCAGCAGCCCAGGAGGGAGTTACTACGAGCAGTACTTC
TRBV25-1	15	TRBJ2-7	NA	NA	CASHPGGIETYEQYF	TGTGCCAGCCACCCTGGGGGGATTGAAACCTACGAGCAGTACTTC
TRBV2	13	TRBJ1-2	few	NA	CASSEKGNYGYTF	TGTGCCAGCAGTGAAAAGGGAAACTATGGCTACACCTTC
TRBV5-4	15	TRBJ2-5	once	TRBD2	CASSLASGTQETQYF	TGTGCCAGCAGCTTGGCGAGCGGGACGCAAGAGACCCAGTACTTC
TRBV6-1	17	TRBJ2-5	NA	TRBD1	CASSESMTGVGQETQYF	TGTGCCAGCAGTGAATCTATGACAGGGGTAGGCCAAGAGACCCAGTACTTC
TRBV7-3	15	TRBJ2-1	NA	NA	CASSPGGGSYNEQFF	TGTGCCAGCAGCCCTGGAGGGGGCTCTTACAATGAGCAGTTCTTC
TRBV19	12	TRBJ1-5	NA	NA	CASGRGEQPQHF	TGTGCCAGTGGACGAGGGGAGCAGCCCCAGCATTTT
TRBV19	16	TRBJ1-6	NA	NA	CASSIGLWAENSPLHF	TGTGCCAGTAGTATAGGGCTTTGGGCCGAGAATTCACCCCTCCACTTT
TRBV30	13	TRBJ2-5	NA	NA	CAWSPRGWETQYF	TGTGCCTGGAGTCCCCGGGGCTGGGAGACCCAGTACTTC
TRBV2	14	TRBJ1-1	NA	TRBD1	CASSPRTGRSEAFF	TGTGCCAGCAGTCCCCGGACAGGGCGGAGTGAAGCTTTCTTT
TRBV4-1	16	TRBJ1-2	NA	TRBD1	CASSQIQGQGVYGYTF	TGCGCCAGCAGCCAAATTCAGGGACAGGGTGTTTACGGCTACACCTTC
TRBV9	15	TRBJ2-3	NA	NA	CASSVVGAYTDTQYF	TGTGCCAGCAGCGTAGTGGGGGCCTACACAGATACGCAGTATTTT
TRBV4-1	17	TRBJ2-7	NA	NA	CASSQDSSTALRYEQYF	TGCGCCAGCAGCCAAGATTCGTCCACAGCTCTGAGATACGAGCAGTACTTC
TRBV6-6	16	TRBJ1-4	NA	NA	CASSYPPGVINEKLFF	TGTGCCAGCAGTTACCCCCCCGGGGTGATAAATGAAAAACTGTTTTTT
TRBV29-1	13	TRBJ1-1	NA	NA	CSVDGWGSAEAFF	TGCAGCGTTGACGGTTGGGGGAGCGCTGAAGCTTTCTTT